What follows are 21 T cell receptor beta chains derived from one specimen sequenced in a study of blood T cell repertoires in COVID-19. Profiling relied on immunoSEQ multiplex PCR, and the TCRdb table lists in-frame clones only, not all of them. This table has some 120,000 clones, around nine tenths appearing once. Sample: peripheral blood. Receptors were obtained from a human donor with active COVID-19. The donor label of this sample is uncertain.

The chain links TRBV2 to TRBJ1-6, with TRBD1 matching over 9 bases. The CDR3 has 15 amino acids. V shed 2 bases, J shed 9 bases, and the junction held 5 bases outside the gene matches. CDR1 and CDR2 (germline): SNHLY, FYNNEI. CDR3 region: CASSESRTGASPLHF. The CDR3 nucleotides are TGTGCCAGCAGTGAATCCAGGACAGGGGCTTCACCCCTCCACTTT.

The V and J genes are TRBV5-1 and TRBJ2-2, with 8 positions matching TRBD1. Germline V gene lookup returns CDR1 SGHRS and CDR2 YFSETQ. The junction had 6 bases not matched to a gene; V was cut back by 4 bases and J by 1 base. The CDR3 extends over 16 amino acids. In DNA, the CDR3 is TGCGCCAGCAGCCAGCGACAGGGGATGAACACCGGGGAGCTGTTTTTT. Protein sequence: CASSQRQGMNTGELFF.

This chain uses TRBV3-1 (or the pseudogene TRBV3-2) with TRBJ2-6; 7 bases match TRBD1. Unmatched junction bases numbered 18, after V lost 3 bases and J lost 7 bases. There are 19 residues in the CDR3. Germline V gene sequence: CDR1 LGHDT, CDR2 YNNKEL (reference sequence). The CDR3 protein is CASSQRRTGGVGCANVLTF. The CDR3 region has the DNA TGTGCCAGCAGCCAGCGACGGACAGGAGGCGTTGGTTGTGCCAACGTCCTGACTTTC.

The V and J genes are TRBV10-3 and TRBJ2-1, with 11 bases matching TRBD1. The V gene's germline CDR1 is ENHRY and CDR2 SYGVKD. The CDR3 loop spans 14 amino acids. V trimming: 6 bases; J trimming: 8 bases; junction bases outside the gene matches: 6. The CDR3 loop reads CAISPGQGVYEQFF. CDR3 nucleotides: TGTGCCATCAGCCCGGGACAGGGGGTTTATGAGCAGTTCTTC.

The chain uses TRBV11-3 and TRBJ1-4; D not resolved. Trimming pared 11 bases from V and 6 bases from J, leaving 10 bases between. The CDR3 has 11 amino acids. CDR1 is SGHNT, CDR2 YENEEA, per germline. CDR3 coding DNA: TGTGCCTTGGAGACGTATGAAAAACTGTTTTTT. Translated, it gives CALETYEKLFF. Together with reference TRBV11-3 and TRBJ1-4, the CDR3 gives the full variable domain: EAGVVQSPRYKIIEKKQPVAFWCNPISGHNTLYWYLQNLGQGPELLIRYENEEAVDDSQLPKDRFSAERLKGVDSTLKIQPAELGDSAVYLCALETYEKLFFGSGTQLSVL.

The chain employs TRBV9 and TRBJ2-5; 8 nucleotides line up with TRBD2. Germline CDR1 reads SGDLS; CDR2 reads YYNGEE. CDR3 size: 14 residues. V was pared by 2 bases and J by 1 base, with 1 base of the junction left unmatched. In DNA form, the CDR3 reads TGTGCCAGCAGCGTTAGCGGGGTCCAAGAGACCCAGTACTTC. This gives the protein CASSVSGVQETQYF.

The rearrangement uses TRBV27 and TRBJ2-7; D is uncertain. This CDR3 has 14 amino acids. Trimming pared 5 bases from V and 6 bases from J, leaving 17 bases between. Germline CDR1 reads MNHEY; CDR2 reads SMNVEV (reference sequence). The CDR3 sequence is CASSMGARHAEQYF. The CDR3 DNA is TGTGCCAGCAGTATGGGCGCCCGACATGCCGAGCAGTACTTC.

This sequence joins TRBV18 and TRBJ1-3; D is ambiguous. Trimming removed 1 base from V and 2 bases from J, with 15 bases in between. CDR1 is KGHSH, CDR2 LQKENI, per germline. The CDR3 extends over 17 amino acids. CDR3 residues: CASSPQVAGSPGNTIYF. In DNA form, the CDR3 reads TGTGCCAGCTCACCACAGGTGGCGGGGTCCCCTGGAAACACCATATATTTT.

Here the CDR3 reads CASSSPAGGLVEQFF. The CDR3 DNA is TGTGCCAGCAGCTCCCCAGCGGGGGGCCTCGTTGAGCAGTTCTTC. The chain has TRBV5-4 and TRBJ2-1; 9 positions match TRBD2. Germline loops: CDR1 SGHNT, CDR2 YYREEE (reference sequence). The CDR3 covers 15 residues. The V and J ends lost 3 bases and 9 bases, in that order; junction bases with no gene match: 10.

The J gene is TRBJ2-1, the V gene TRBV9, with 8 bases matching TRBD2. V dropped 0 bases and J dropped 6; count of bases not matched to a gene: 8. This CDR3 contains 16 residues. CDR1 is SGDLS, CDR2 YYNGEE, per germline. The CDR3 coding sequence is TGTGCCAGCAGCGTAGCTTTCGACGGGGGGGCCAATGAGCAGTTCTTC. Translating it yields CASSVAFDGGANEQFF.

The chain joins TRBV27 to TRBJ1-3, with TRBD1 matching 10 bases. Looked up from germline, CDR1 is MNHEY and CDR2 is SMNVEV (reference sequence). This CDR3 region has 16 residues. Trimming cost V 2 bases and J 4 bases; bases outside gene matches: 5. CDR3 DNA sequence: TGTGCCAGCAGTTTACGAGGGACAGGGGTAGGAAACACCATATATTTT. Translated: CASSLRGTGVGNTIYF.

V and J are TRBV28 and TRBJ1-6; TRBD1 is a possible D gene (5 bases). V lost 5 bases and J 5 bases, leaving 19 bases between the germline ends. This CDR3 has 17 amino acids. Per germline, CDR1 MDHEN and CDR2 SYDVKM. Here the CDR3 DNA reads TGTGCCAGCAGTACCCACCTGGGGGGTCAAAATAATTCACCCCTCCACTTT. This codes for CASSTHLGGQNNSPLHF.

The V call is TRBV14, the J call TRBJ2-4, with D maybe TRBD2 (6 bases). CDR1 is SGHDN and CDR2 is FVKESK in the germline V gene. V lost 0 bases, J lost 1 base, and 16 bases lay in between. This CDR3 comprises 18 residues. CDR3 residues: CASSQEWSGTQAKNIQYF. As DNA, the CDR3 is TGTGCCAGCAGCCAAGAATGGTCGGGGACTCAGGCCAAAAACATTCAGTACTTC.

The genes are TRBV4-1 and TRBJ1-6, with unresolved D. The CDR3 covers 14 residues. Germline lookup yields CDR1 MGHRA and CDR2 YSYEKL. The ends were cut back, 2 bases at V and 7 bases at J, with 9 bases in the middle. The CDR3 nucleotides read TGCGCCAGCAGCCAAAATTACAGAAATTCACCCCTCCACTTT. This translates into CASSQNYRNSPLHF.

The J gene is TRBJ2-3, the V gene TRBV19, with 11 nucleotides matching TRBD1. Germline CDR1 and CDR2: LNHDA and SQIVND (reference sequence). This CDR3 is built from 18 residues. V was pared by 1 base and J by 2 bases, with 8 bases of the junction left unmatched. CDR3 in amino acids: CASSIGPGQGVHTDTQYF. For the CDR3, the DNA is TGTGCCAGTAGTATAGGGCCGGGACAGGGGGTCCACACAGATACGCAGTATTTT.

The J gene is TRBJ2-3, the V gene TRBV15, with 11 bases fitting TRBD2. Germline V CDR1 and CDR2: LNHNV, YYDKDF (reference sequence). V shed 1 base, J shed 2 bases, and the junction held 11 bases outside the gene matches. The CDR3 has 19 amino acids. The CDR3 loop reads CATSRVTSGGSHSTDTQYF. CDR3 sequence (DNA): TGTGCCACCAGCAGAGTAACTAGCGGGGGTTCCCATTCCACAGATACGCAGTATTTT.

The chain couples TRBV6-6 to TRBJ2-7; D possibly corresponds to TRBD1 (5 bases). The CDR3 has 12 residues. Trimming removed 4 bases at V and 3 bases at J, with 7 bases between. CDR1 and CDR2 from the germline V gene are MNHNY and SVGAGI (reference sequence). The CDR3 bases are TGTGCCAGCAGTTTTCAGGGCTACGAGCAGTACTTC. Protein product: CASSFQGYEQYF.

V gene TRBV30 combines with J gene TRBJ1-2; D unresolved. This CDR3 is 19 amino acids long. The V and J ends lost 7 bases and 4 bases respectively, with 34 bases between them. Germline CDR1 GTSNPN, CDR2 SVGIG (reference sequence). DNA of the CDR3: TGTGCCTATATTACATGGCGGGAGGGAAGGGCCCCTAGCGGCTATGGCTACACCTTC. This sequence encodes CAYITWREGRAPSGYGYTF.

The chain recombines TRBV5-4 with TRBJ1-2, with D possibly being TRBD1 (5 bases). V lost 0 bases and J 2 bases, leaving 14 bases between the germline ends. CDR3 size: 16 residues. Germline CDR1 is SGHNT and CDR2 is YYREEE (reference sequence). In nucleotides, the CDR3 is TGTGCCAGCAGCTTGGGGGAAGGGGAAGGCAACTATGGCTACACCTTC. Residues: CASSLGEGEGNYGYTF.

The chain has TRBV15 and TRBJ2-7; 9 bases are a match to TRBD1. J lost 6 bases, V lost 4 bases, and 4 bases had no gene match. The CDR3 totals 13 residues. Germline-derived CDR1 and CDR2 are LNHNV and YYDKDF (reference sequence). This chain's CDR3 is CATSTTGGLEQYF. The CDR3 coding sequence is TGTGCCACCAGCACCACAGGGGGCCTCGAGCAGTACTTC.

The rearrangement uses TRBV7-2 and TRBJ1-2; D remains ambiguous. Germline V gene data show CDR1 as SGHTA and CDR2 as FQGNSA. The CDR3 contains 14 residues. Trimming stripped 5 bases from V and 2 bases from J, with 12 bases between. The CDR3 sequence: CASSRSLQNYGYTF. For the CDR3, the DNA is TGTGCCAGCAGCAGGTCCCTACAGAACTATGGCTACACCTTC.